A selection of T cell receptor beta chains follows, all from one sample in a study of CD8 T cells in ankylosing spondylitis. TCRdb re-derived calls from the 5' RACE reads in MiXCR, one entry per CDR3 protein. This sample carries roughly 700,000 distinct CDR3 sequences, 15% to 20% of them seen once, and the ten largest clones take under 20%. Sequences were obtained from blood, either unsorted or a sorted T cell fraction (not recorded which). The receptors were gathered from a male donor with ankylosing spondylitis. Both conserved end residues are part of each CDR3. D genes are given only for firm matches. Expanded clones get a size class; other rows say once, few or many, or leave the size out.

few	-	TRBJ1-2	TRBV5-5	CASSSAPTNYGYTF	TGTGCCAGCAGCTCCGCCCCTACAAACTATGGCTACACCTTC
-	-	TRBJ2-7	TRBV7-3	CASSLTSDSSYEQYF	TGTGCCAGCAGCTTAACCTCGGACAGTTCCTACGAGCAGTACTTC
-	-	TRBJ2-2	TRBV20-1	CSARDVAGTTGELFF	TGCAGTGCTAGAGATGTGGCGGGGACTACCGGGGAGCTGTTTTTT
few	-	TRBJ1-1	TRBV29-1	CSGGGRGEAFF	TGCAGCGGGGGGGGACGGGGAGAAGCTTTCTTT
few	-	TRBJ2-7	TRBV5-1	CASSLDPRWAYEQYF	TGCGCCAGCAGCTTGGACCCAAGGTGGGCCTACGAGCAGTACTTC
-	TRBD1	TRBJ2-2	TRBV7-9	CASSVTGGFGELFF	TGTGCCAGCAGCGTTACAGGGGGCTTCGGGGAGCTGTTTTTT
-	-	TRBJ2-7	TRBV6-5	CASSYFQGKTYEQYF	TGTGCCAGCAGTTACTTCCAGGGAAAGACCTACGAGCAGTACTTC
few	TRBD2	TRBJ2-2	TRBV6-5	CASSYTSGSFTGELFF	TGTGCCAGCAGTTATACTAGCGGGAGTTTCACCGGGGAGCTGTTTTTT
few	TRBD2	TRBJ2-1	TRBV5-1	CASSPVPHLAGVVSPYNEQFF	TGCGCCAGCAGCCCCGTCCCCCACCTAGCGGGAGTAGTATCCCCTTACAATGAGCAGTTCTTC
-	-	TRBJ2-1	TRBV5-3	CARSFRGEQFF	TGTGCCAGAAGCTTCAGGGGTGAGCAGTTCTTC
few	TRBD2	TRBJ2-4	TRBV12-3/TRBV12-4	CASSLLREGPKNIQYF	TGTGCCAGCAGTTTACTGCGGGAGGGCCCCAAAAACATTCAGTACTTC